What follows are 32 T cell receptor beta chains derived from one specimen sequenced in a study of T cell repertoires in cytomegalovirus infection. TCRdb reprocessed the reads via MiXCR and lists one record per CDR3 protein. The sample holds 700,000 to 850,000 distinct CDR3 sequences, 32% seen once. Their recognized antigens are unknown. The sample consisted of cultured CD8+ T cells from PBMCs, taken from culture after CMV antigen stimulation. The origin of the receptors is a human donor in good health (CMV status not recorded). Some clones in this sample may be carry-over from other donors' samples.

The V call is TRBV3-1, the J call TRBJ2-2; D is possibly TRBD1 (6 bases). V lost 1 base and J lost 8, with 20 bases in between. From germline, CDR1 is LGHDT and CDR2 YNNKEL (reference sequence). The CDR3 loop spans 17 amino acids. Here the CDR3 DNA reads TGTGCCAGCAGCCAAGCCCGGGGAGTGGGGGCACCGGGGGAGCTGTTTTTT. Residues: CASSQARGVGAPGELFF.

V is TRBV7-9 and J is TRBJ1-5, with 7 bases identical to TRBD1. Trimming took 3 bases from V and 6 from J; bases not matched to a gene: 5. The CDR3 consists of 14 residues. Germline loops: CDR1 SEHNR, CDR2 FQNEAQ (reference sequence). The CDR3: CASSFSGGLQPQHF. CDR3 coding DNA: TGTGCCAGCAGCTTCTCAGGGGGGCTTCAGCCCCAGCATTTT.

This chain connects TRBV2 to TRBJ1-4; D uncertain. Germline V gene sequence: CDR1 SNHLY, CDR2 FYNNEI. This CDR3 contains 15 residues. Between the trimmed V and J ends, which lost 1 base and 8 bases, there was a span of 14 bases. The CDR3 loop is CASSEGEGRDEKLFF. In nucleotides, the CDR3 is TGTGCCAGCAGTGAAGGGGAGGGTAGAGACGAAAAACTGTTTTTT.

The chain couples TRBV2 to TRBJ2-7; 9 bases agree with TRBD1. The germline CDR1 and CDR2 sequences are SNHLY and FYNNEI. Trimming at V came to 6 bases and at J to 4 bases, leaving 7 bases not matched to a gene. This CDR3 region has 14 residues. The CDR3 bases are TGTGCCAGCAGACCCGGGACAGGGCGTTACGAGCAGTACGTC. Translation: CASRPGTGRYEQYV.

This clonotype was detected a few times. The CDR3: CASRSGGGGAEQFF. CDR3 DNA sequence: TGCGCCAGCAGGAGCGGGGGCGGGGGAGCCGAGCAGTTCTTC. J is TRBJ2-1 and V is TRBV4-1; TRBD2 aligns across 8 bases. Trimming at V came to 6 bases and at J to 10 bases, leaving 11 bases not matched to a gene. Germline values: CDR1 MGHRA, CDR2 YSYEKL. The CDR3 spans 14 residues.

In this sample, this clonotype turned up a few times. Germline is not matched at one junction end, which may reflect a read error. This chain joins TRBV7-6 and TRBJ2-1, with 8 bases matching TRBD2. The CDR3 has 15 residues. CDR1 and CDR2 from the germline V gene are SGHVS and FNYEAQ. DNA for the CDR3: TGTGCTAGCAGCCCGAACGGGGGGGGGGACAATGAGCAGTTCTTC. Amino acid sequence: CASSPNGGGDNEQFF.

The chain joins TRBV7-9 to TRBJ2-2; the match to TRBD2 covers 11 bases. Per the germline V gene, CDR1 is SEHNR and CDR2 is FQNEAQ (reference sequence). The length of the CDR3 is 16 residues. The junction had 6 bases not matched to a gene; V was cut back by 5 bases and J by 4 bases. The DNA for the CDR3 is TGTGCCAGCAGCCTGACTAGCGGGACCTTCACCGGGGAGCTGTTTTTT. It specifies CASSLTSGTFTGELFF.

Notes on this clonotype: One end of the junction varies from germline; a read error may be responsible. This chain links TRBV4-1 with TRBJ1-4; 7 nucleotides align to TRBD1. The CDR3 spans 14 residues. Germline CDR1 reads MGHRA; CDR2 reads YSYEKL. The CDR3 bases are TGCGCCAGCGGACCCGGGACAGCTAATGAAAAACTGTCTTTT. It translates to CASGPGTANEKLSF.

This clonotype was counted once. The chain joins TRBV28 to TRBJ2-7, with TRBD1 identical over 8 bases. After removal of 2 bases from V and 4 bases from J, the junction contained 13 bases not matched to a gene. The CDR3 totals 17 residues. Looked up from germline, CDR1 is MDHEN and CDR2 is SYDVKM. CDR3 sequence reads: CASSLDRGDFSPYEQYV. CDR3 nucleotide sequence: TGTGCCAGCAGTTTAGACAGGGGCGACTTTTCTCCGTACGAGCAGTACGTC.

The chain uses TRBV29-1 and TRBJ2-7; D is possibly TRBD1 (5 bases). The CDR3 covers 13 residues. Germline CDR1 is SQVTM and CDR2 is ANQGSEA. The ends were cut back, 3 bases at V and 2 bases at J, with 11 bases in the middle. The CDR3 nucleotides are TGCAGCGTTGATGGGCAGGGAACCTACGAGCAGTACTTC. As protein: CSVDGQGTYEQYF.

This clonotype was counted a few times. The rearrangement links TRBV12-3 or TRBV12-4 to TRBJ1-1, with unresolved D. This CDR3 is built from 15 residues. Trimming shortened V by 3 bases and J by 1 base, and 12 bases separated the two germline ends. The CDR3 sequence: CASSFDPGPNTEAFF. The CDR3 nucleotides read TGTGCCAGCAGTTTTGATCCGGGTCCGAACACTGAAGCTTTCTTT.

V usage is TRBV12-3 or TRBV12-4 and J usage is TRBJ2-1; maybe TRBD1 (5 bases). The CDR3 has 11 amino acids. This chain's CDR3 is CALGVGNEQFF. In DNA, the CDR3 is TGTGCGTTAGGGGTGGGCAATGAGCAGTTCTTC.

There are a few counts of this clonotype. V gene TRBV28 combines with J gene TRBJ2-7, with 9 bases aligning to TRBD1. J lost 4 bases, V lost 5 bases, and 9 bases had no gene match. Germline CDR1 MDHEN, CDR2 SYDVKM. The CDR3 covers 15 residues. CDR3 sequence reads: CASSRDRAIFYEQYV. The CDR3 DNA reads TGTGCCAGCAGTCGGGACAGGGCAATCTTTTACGAGCAGTACGTC.

The rearrangement uses TRBV6-5 and TRBJ1-6; D not certain. The CDR3 length is 18 residues. CDR1 is MNHEY, CDR2 SVGAGI, per germline. With 0 bases removed from V and 0 bases from J, the gap between germline ends came to 12 bases. CDR3 loop: CASSYSPPLSSYNSPLHF. As DNA, the CDR3 is TGTGCCAGCAGTTACTCCCCCCCCCTGAGCTCCTATAATTCACCCCTCCACTTT.

This chain links TRBV11-2 with TRBJ2-3; D may be TRBD2 (6 bases). Trimming left V 1 base short and J 5 bases short, with 16 bases between. The CDR3 covers 16 residues. Looked up from germline, CDR1 is SGHAT and CDR2 is FQNNGV. The CDR3 DNA reads as TGTGCCAGCAGCTTAGGACTAGGACGTCGTGAAGATACGCAGTATTTT. It translates to CASSLGLGRREDTQYF.

CDR3 sequence: CASSLGGFETEAFF. As DNA, the CDR3 is TGTGCCAGCAGCTTGGGAGGGTTCGAAACTGAAGCTTTCTTT. The chain employs TRBV5-8 and TRBJ1-1; D gene uncertain. Germline lookup yields CDR1 SGHTS and CDR2 YDEGEE. The ends were cut back, 0 bases at V and 5 bases at J, with 11 bases in the middle. The CDR3 is 14 amino acids.

This clonotype was seen many times. CDR3 loop: CASSLVDGTQETQYF. Here the CDR3 DNA reads TGTGCCAGCAGCTTAGTGGACGGTACACAAGAGACCCAGTACTTC. The V call is TRBV7-2, the J call TRBJ2-5; D uncertain. The CDR3 runs to 15 residues. V lost 1 base and J lost 2, with 11 bases in between. CDR1 is SGHTA, CDR2 FQGNSA, per germline.

The chain recombines TRBV3-1 with TRBJ2-1, with 8 bases matching TRBD1. The trim removed 8 bases at V and 7 bases at J, leaving 10 bases unmatched. Germline lookup yields CDR1 LGHDT and CDR2 YNNKEL (reference sequence). This CDR3 has 14 residues. The CDR3 region has the DNA TGTGCCAGCTCCGAGACAGGGGTGGGGAATGAGCAGTTCTTC. This encodes CASSETGVGNEQFF.

This chain joins TRBV6-5 and TRBJ2-5; TRBD2 matches 11 bases. V lost 5 bases and J lost 1; bases outside the gene matches: 9. CDR1 and CDR2 (germline): MNHEY, SVGAGI. This CDR3 region has 17 residues. The CDR3 loop is CASSPRLAGLIQETQYF. The CDR3 DNA follows: TGTGCCAGCAGTCCCCGACTAGCGGGGCTAATCCAAGAGACCCAGTACTTC.

The rearrangement joins TRBV7-9 to TRBJ1-6; D gene unclear. The CDR3 extends over 14 amino acids. Between the trimmed V and J ends, which lost 5 bases and 5 bases, there was a span of 10 bases. Germline lookup yields CDR1 SEHNR and CDR2 FQNEAQ (reference sequence). CDR3 region: CASSPLLNNSPLHF. CDR3 nucleotide sequence: TGTGCCAGCAGCCCATTATTGAATAATTCACCCCTCCACTTT.

The V gene is TRBV7-9, the J gene TRBJ1-2; D possibly corresponds to TRBD1 (5 bases). V was clipped by 8 bases and J by 0 bases, with 22 bases between them. Germline CDR1 SEHNR, CDR2 FQNEAQ (reference sequence). The CDR3 runs 17 residues. The CDR3 bases are TGTGCCAGCGGCTCCGGAACAGGCAGACATACTAACTATGGCTACACCTTC. Amino acids: CASGSGTGRHTNYGYTF.

The J gene is TRBJ1-1, the V gene TRBV14; D is unresolved. V lost 0 bases to trimming and J lost 3 bases, with 5 bases between them. The CDR3 runs 13 residues. Per germline, CDR1 SGHDN and CDR2 FVKESK. The CDR3 sequence is CASSQEQYTEAFF. The CDR3 DNA reads TGTGCCAGCAGCCAAGAGCAGTACACTGAAGCTTTCTTT.

The sample holds a few counts of this clonotype. The rearrangement joins TRBV4-2 to TRBJ2-1, with D perhaps TRBD1 or TRBD2 (5 bases each). This CDR3 spans 15 amino acids. CDR1 LGHNA and CDR2 YNFKEQ come from the germline V gene. V lost 5 bases and J 3 bases, leaving 14 bases between the germline ends. This CDR3 is CASSGSGAFYNEQFF. Written as DNA, the CDR3 is TGTGCCAGCAGCGGTTCCGGGGCCTTCTACAATGAGCAGTTCTTC.

The CDR3 spells CASSEGRLGGPTEKLFF. The CDR3 DNA reads as TGTGCCAGCAGTGAAGGCAGGTTGGGAGGTCCTACCGAAAAACTGTTTTTT. The V call is TRBV6-1, the J call TRBJ1-4; D is ambiguous. The V end lost 1 base, the J end lost 8 bases, and 20 bases lay between the germline ends. CDR3 length: 17 amino acids. Germline loops: CDR1 MNHNS, CDR2 SASEGT.

The chain is built from TRBV20-1 and TRBJ1-2; D is possibly TRBD1 (5 bases). This CDR3 contains 11 residues. From germline, CDR1 is DFQATT and CDR2 SNEGSKA (reference sequence). V lost 4 bases to trimming and J lost 2 bases, with 5 bases between them. CDR3 sequence (DNA): TGCAGTGCTACAGGGAACTATGGCTACACCTTC. Its protein is CSATGNYGYTF.

This clonotype was detected a few times. The rearrangement links TRBV27 to TRBJ1-3; D not certain. Trimming removed 5 bases from V and 2 bases from J, with 10 bases in between. CDR1 is MNHEY, CDR2 SMNVEV, per germline (reference sequence). CDR3 length: 14 residues. CDR3: CASSPMGPGNTIYF. Written as DNA, the CDR3 is TGTGCCAGCAGTCCCATGGGTCCTGGAAACACCATATATTTT.

There are many counts of this clonotype. The rearrangement uses TRBV11-3 and TRBJ2-1; no reliable D call. The CDR3 sequence is 14 residues long. Per the germline V gene, CDR1 is SGHNT and CDR2 is YENEEA. The V end lost 5 bases, the J end lost 5 bases, and 13 bases lay between the germline ends. The DNA for the CDR3 is TGTGCCAGCAGCCGGGCCGAATTCCACAATGAGCAGTTCTTC. Translation: CASSRAEFHNEQFF.

This chain connects TRBV4-3 to TRBJ2-1; 9 nucleotides line up with TRBD1. The germline CDR1 and CDR2 sequences are LGHNA and YSLEER. V lost 0 bases and J lost 4; bases outside the gene matches: 4. The CDR3 consists of 16 residues. The CDR3 loop reads CASSQETGGRYNEQFF. Written as DNA, the CDR3 is TGCGCCAGCAGCCAAGAGACAGGGGGTCGGTACAATGAGCAGTTCTTC.

V gene TRBV6-5 combines with J gene TRBJ1-3; 9 bases are a match to TRBD1. The germline gives CDR1 MNHEY, CDR2 SVGAGI. This CDR3 region has 15 residues. With V trimmed by 5 bases and J by 5 bases, 7 bases remained unmatched. CDR3 in DNA: TGTGCCAGCAGTGTTACCGGGACAGGGAGAAACACCATATATTTT. Translating gives CASSVTGTGRNTIYF.

This clonotype was recorded a few times. The rearrangement links TRBV15 to TRBJ2-1; no reliable D call. The CDR3 is 13 amino acids. In germline, CDR1 is LNHNV, CDR2 YYDKDF (reference sequence). Trimming cost V 2 bases and J 10 bases, with 12 bases left between them. This chain's CDR3 is CATSRSNKGEQFF. CDR3 nucleotides: TGTGCCACCAGCAGATCAAATAAAGGGGAGCAGTTCTTC. Full variable domain (outside the CDR3, taken from reference TRBV15 and TRBJ2-1): DAMVIQNPRYQVTQFGKPVTLSCSQTLNHNVMYWYQQKSSQAPKLLFHYYDKDFNNEADTPDNFQSRRPNTSFCFLDIRSPGLGDTAMYLCATSRSNKGEQFFGPGTRLTVL.

V usage is TRBV20-1 and J usage is TRBJ1-1, with no clear D. The V end was cut by 0 bases, the J end by 0 bases, with 8 bases between. Per the germline V gene, CDR1 is DFQATT and CDR2 is SNEGSKA (reference sequence). This CDR3 comprises 14 residues. The CDR3 reads CSARDREMNTEAFF. The CDR3 DNA sequence: TGCAGTGCTAGAGACAGAGAAATGAACACTGAAGCTTTCTTT.

A few counts support this clonotype. The chain combines TRBV19 with TRBJ1-6; the D is unclear. CDR1 and CDR2 (germline): LNHDA, SQIVND (reference sequence). There are 13 residues in the CDR3. V was trimmed by 5 bases and J by 9 bases, leaving 11 bases between them. The CDR3 loop reads CASSPGSTSPLHF. CDR3 DNA: TGTGCCAGTAGTCCGGGGTCGACTTCACCCCTCCACTTT.